These T cell receptor beta chains were read from a single sample in a study of Graves' ophthalmopathy and Graves' hyperthyroidism. MiXCR, run by TCRdb on the multiplex PCR reads, gives a single entry per CDR3 protein. The table has over 450,000 distinct CDR3 sequences, approximately 14% seen once. The sample taken for sequencing was blood. All receptors come from a woman aged 25 to 39 with Graves' ophthalmopathy. Both conserved end residues are part of each CDR3. D genes are given only for firm matches. Rows give clone size only sometimes, using once, few, many, or a class for an expanded clone.

D gene: .; V gene: TRBV19; J gene: TRBJ2-2; clone size: many; CDR3 DNA: TGTGCCAGTAGTATGGACAACGCGAACACCGGGGAGCTGTTTTTT; CDR3 protein: CASSMDNANTGELFF
D gene: .; V gene: TRBV24-1; J gene: TRBJ2-2; clone size: few; CDR3 DNA: TGTGCCACCAGTGATTTGGCACCGAACACCGGGGAGCTGTTTTTT; CDR3 protein: CATSDLAPNTGELFF
D gene: .; V gene: TRBV5-1; J gene: TRBJ2-7; clone size: many; CDR3 DNA: TGCGCCAGCAGCTTGACGCTGGGGTTCTACGAGCAGTACTTC; CDR3 protein: CASSLTLGFYEQYF
D gene: .; V gene: TRBV12-3/TRBV12-4; J gene: TRBJ2-3; clone size: many; CDR3 DNA: TGTGCCAGCAGTAGCCTGAAGTTCGCGACAGATACGCAGTATTTT; CDR3 protein: CASSSLKFATDTQYF
D gene: .; V gene: TRBV5-1; J gene: TRBJ2-7; clone size: few; CDR3 DNA: TGCGCCAGCAGCTATGGGGGGACTCAGGTCTACGAGCAGTACTTC; CDR3 protein: CASSYGGTQVYEQYF
D gene: .; V gene: TRBV20-1; J gene: TRBJ2-5; clone size: many; CDR3 DNA: TGCAGTGCGGTGCGTTCGGGGACCCAGTACTTC; CDR3 protein: CSAVRSGTQYF
D gene: .; V gene: TRBV11-2; J gene: TRBJ1-1; clone size: few; CDR3 DNA: TGTGCCAGCACCACTCAGACAATCCCGTGGGGGAGCACTGAAGCTTTCTTT; CDR3 protein: CASTTQTIPWGSTEAFF
D gene: TRBD2; V gene: TRBV3-1; J gene: TRBJ2-7; clone size: .; CDR3 DNA: TGTGCCGGCAGCCGCAACGGGCTAGCGGGAGCGGGCGAGCAGTACTTC; CDR3 protein: CAGSRNGLAGAGEQYF
D gene: .; V gene: TRBV12-5; J gene: TRBJ2-2; clone size: many; CDR3 DNA: TGTGCTAGTGGTTTGGTACCCGACTACACGAACACCGGGGAGCTGTTTTTT; CDR3 protein: CASGLVPDYTNTGELFF
D gene: .; V gene: TRBV19; J gene: TRBJ1-5; clone size: many; CDR3 DNA: TGTGCCTGCGCACGGGAGAGAAATCAGCCCCAGCATTTT; CDR3 protein: CACARERNQPQHF
D gene: .; V gene: TRBV7-8; J gene: TRBJ1-5; clone size: many; CDR3 DNA: TGTGCCAGCAGCTCTATACAGTCGGGACAGCCCCAGCATTTT; CDR3 protein: CASSSIQSGQPQHF
D gene: .; V gene: TRBV5-1; J gene: TRBJ2-7; clone size: many; CDR3 DNA: TGCGCCAGCAGCTTGGGGAGCGGAACCTACGAGCAGTACTTC; CDR3 protein: CASSLGSGTYEQYF
D gene: .; V gene: TRBV27; J gene: TRBJ2-7; clone size: .; CDR3 DNA: TGTGCCAGCAGTACCGTTGGGGGTTCCTCCTACGAGCAGTACTTC; CDR3 protein: CASSTVGGSSYEQYF
D gene: .; V gene: TRBV4-1; J gene: TRBJ1-1; clone size: many; CDR3 DNA: TGCGCCAGCAGCTTCCTTCCAGGGGAGGGGACTGAAGCTTTCTTT; CDR3 protein: CASSFLPGEGTEAFF
D gene: .; V gene: TRBV6-1; J gene: TRBJ2-5; clone size: many; CDR3 DNA: TGTGCCAGCAGCCGGCCCCAAGAGACCCAGTGCTTC; CDR3 protein: CASSRPQETQCF
D gene: .; V gene: TRBV7-3; J gene: TRBJ2-7; clone size: many; CDR3 DNA: TGTGCCAGCAGCTTAATCGGCAGTAGGCAGTACTTC; CDR3 protein: CASSLIGSRQYF
D gene: .; V gene: TRBV6-5; J gene: TRBJ2-7; clone size: many; CDR3 DNA: TGTGCCAGCAGTTCCGGGACCGACTACGAGCAGTACTTC; CDR3 protein: CASSSGTDYEQYF
D gene: TRBD2; V gene: TRBV2; J gene: TRBJ2-4; clone size: many; CDR3 DNA: TGTGCCAGCAGTGATTTTCTTGGCGGGAGGACCAAAAACATTAAGTACTTC; CDR3 protein: CASSDFLGGRTKNIKYF
D gene: .; V gene: TRBV28; J gene: TRBJ1-5; clone size: .; CDR3 DNA: TGTGCCAGCAGTTTACCACGGTTTGGGGTGGGCAATCAGCCCCAGCATTTT; CDR3 protein: CASSLPRFGVGNQPQHF
D gene: .; V gene: TRBV27; J gene: TRBJ2-2; clone size: few; CDR3 DNA: TGTGCCAGCAAGTGGGCAGGGATAACCGGGGAGCTGTTTTTT; CDR3 protein: CASKWAGITGELFF
D gene: .; V gene: TRBV7-9; J gene: TRBJ2-5; clone size: few; CDR3 DNA: TGTGCCAGCAGCGTAGGAGGGACCCAAGAGACCCAGTACTTC; CDR3 protein: CASSVGGTQETQYF
D gene: .; V gene: TRBV12-5; J gene: TRBJ1-1; clone size: many; CDR3 DNA: TGTGCTAGTGGTTTGAGGACTGGGACACACTACACTGAAGCTTTCTTT; CDR3 protein: CASGLRTGTHYTEAFF
D gene: .; V gene: TRBV10-3; J gene: TRBJ1-1; clone size: .; CDR3 DNA: TGTGCCATCAAAATTGAATCGGAACGAGGGGAGAACACTGAAGCTTTCTTT; CDR3 protein: CAIKIESERGENTEAFF
D gene: .; V gene: TRBV6-1; J gene: TRBJ1-2; clone size: many; CDR3 DNA: TGTGCCAGCAGCCGAACCACAGGGTATGGCTACACCTTC; CDR3 protein: CASSRTTGYGYTF
D gene: .; V gene: TRBV11-2; J gene: TRBJ1-1; clone size: many; CDR3 DNA: TGTGCCAGCAGCCAATACAGAGACACTGAAGCTTTCTTT; CDR3 protein: CASSQYRDTEAFF
D gene: .; V gene: TRBV30; J gene: TRBJ2-7; clone size: few; CDR3 DNA: TGTGCCTGCCCACTTAAGGGGACATCCTACGAGCAGTACTTC; CDR3 protein: CACPLKGTSYEQYF
D gene: TRBD2; V gene: TRBV2; J gene: TRBJ2-2; clone size: many; CDR3 DNA: TGTGCCAGCAACCAGGGACTAAACACCGGGGAGCTGTTTTTT; CDR3 protein: CASNQGLNTGELFF
D gene: TRBD1; V gene: TRBV6-4; J gene: TRBJ1-3; clone size: many; CDR3 DNA: TGTGCCAGCAGTGACGGGCCCGGGACAGCGAGGAACTCTGGAAACACCATATATTTT; CDR3 protein: CASSDGPGTARNSGNTIYF
D gene: .; V gene: TRBV20-1; J gene: TRBJ2-7; clone size: many; CDR3 DNA: TGCAGTGCTAGAGATCCCCAAGGACGCTACGAGCAGTACTTC; CDR3 protein: CSARDPQGRYEQYF
D gene: .; V gene: TRBV12-3/TRBV12-4; J gene: TRBJ2-5; clone size: .; CDR3 DNA: TGTGCCAGCAGTCCCGGGACCCTGAAACAGTACTTC; CDR3 protein: CASSPGTLKQYF
D gene: .; V gene: TRBV5-1; J gene: TRBJ2-5; clone size: few; CDR3 DNA: TGCGCCAGCAGCTTGGGGGGATTCAAAGAGACCCAGTACTTC; CDR3 protein: CASSLGGFKETQYF
D gene: TRBD1; V gene: TRBV6-4; J gene: TRBJ1-2; clone size: many; CDR3 DNA: TGTGCCAGCAGTGAAGGACAGGGCGGGTATGGCTACACCTTC; CDR3 protein: CASSEGQGGYGYTF
D gene: TRBD1; V gene: TRBV11-2; J gene: TRBJ2-7; clone size: many; CDR3 DNA: TGTGCCAGCAGCCCGATCGGTAGATCCCGGGACAGATCATCCTACGAGCAGTACTTC; CDR3 protein: CASSPIGRSRDRSSYEQYF
D gene: .; V gene: TRBV29-1; J gene: TRBJ2-7; clone size: many; CDR3 DNA: TGCAGCGTTGAAAAGGTGGACAGAGCCTACGAGCAGTACTTC; CDR3 protein: CSVEKVDRAYEQYF
D gene: .; V gene: TRBV5-5; J gene: TRBJ1-5; clone size: .; CDR3 DNA: TGTGCCAGCAGCTTGGACGGTAACAGCAATCAGCCCCAGCATTTT; CDR3 protein: CASSLDGNSNQPQHF
D gene: .; V gene: TRBV6-1; J gene: TRBJ2-4; clone size: few; CDR3 DNA: TGTGCCAGCAGGCCCCAGGGCCGGCTCCAAAACATTCAGTACTTC; CDR3 protein: CASRPQGRLQNIQYF
D gene: .; V gene: TRBV29-1; J gene: TRBJ1-1; clone size: many; CDR3 DNA: TGCAGCGTTGAAGTATTGGCGGGGAGCACTGAAGCTTTCTTT; CDR3 protein: CSVEVLAGSTEAFF
D gene: .; V gene: TRBV12-3/TRBV12-4; J gene: TRBJ2-2; clone size: many; CDR3 DNA: TGTGCCAGCAGTTTTGGATCGGGGGCCCACACCGGGGAGCTGTTTTTT; CDR3 protein: CASSFGSGAHTGELFF
D gene: .; V gene: TRBV2; J gene: TRBJ1-2; clone size: many; CDR3 DNA: TGTGCCAGCAGTGTATCGACAGACTATGGCTACACCTTC; CDR3 protein: CASSVSTDYGYTF
D gene: TRBD1; V gene: TRBV4-1; J gene: TRBJ1-1; clone size: few; CDR3 DNA: TGCGCCAGCAGCCAAGTTTGGGGAGGGGGCTACACTGAAGCTTTCTTT; CDR3 protein: CASSQVWGGGYTEAFF
D gene: TRBD1; V gene: TRBV20-1; J gene: TRBJ1-1; clone size: .; CDR3 DNA: TGCAGTGACTCAGACAGGGGCACTGAAGCTTTCTTT; CDR3 protein: CSDSDRGTEAFF
D gene: TRBD2; V gene: TRBV29-1; J gene: TRBJ2-3; clone size: .; CDR3 DNA: TGCAGCGTTGAAGATCCGGGGGGAAGAGATACGCGGTATTTT; CDR3 protein: CSVEDPGGRDTRYF
D gene: .; V gene: TRBV12-3/TRBV12-4; J gene: TRBJ1-2; clone size: many; CDR3 DNA: TGTGCCAGCAGTTTGAAACGGGAACAGGGCTACACCTTC; CDR3 protein: CASSLKREQGYTF
D gene: .; V gene: TRBV6-2/TRBV6-3; J gene: TRBJ2-7; clone size: many; CDR3 DNA: TGTGCCAGCAATACTAGAGGGGACGAGCAGTACTTC; CDR3 protein: CASNTRGDEQYF
D gene: TRBD2; V gene: TRBV20-1; J gene: TRBJ2-5; clone size: many; CDR3 DNA: TGCAGTGCTAGGGAGACTAGCGGGCTCGCAGCGGGGGAGACCCAGTACTTC; CDR3 protein: CSARETSGLAAGETQYF
D gene: TRBD2; V gene: TRBV3-1; J gene: TRBJ2-7; clone size: many; CDR3 DNA: TGTGCCAGCAGCCAAAATAGCGGGATATCCTACGAGCAGTACTTC; CDR3 protein: CASSQNSGISYEQYF
D gene: TRBD1; V gene: TRBV3-1; J gene: TRBJ2-2; clone size: few; CDR3 DNA: TGTGCCAGCAGCGCCCGGGACAGGGGGCCCGGGGAGCTGTTTTTT; CDR3 protein: CASSARDRGPGELFF
D gene: TRBD2; V gene: TRBV7-8; J gene: TRBJ2-7; clone size: many; CDR3 DNA: TGTGCCAGCAGCTTAGGTGGACTAGCAAGTCCCTACGAGCAGTACTTC; CDR3 protein: CASSLGGLASPYEQYF
D gene: .; V gene: TRBV28; J gene: TRBJ1-3; clone size: once; CDR3 DNA: TGTGCCAGCAGTTTGGGGGGGGGAAGGGACACCATATATTTT; CDR3 protein: CASSLGGGRDTIYF
D gene: .; V gene: TRBV6-5; J gene: TRBJ2-7; clone size: many; CDR3 DNA: TGTGCCAGCAGTTACGCGTCAGTGGACTACGAGCAGTACTTC; CDR3 protein: CASSYASVDYEQYF
D gene: .; V gene: TRBV28; J gene: TRBJ1-2; clone size: many; CDR3 DNA: TGTGCCAGCAGTTCCTCGGGTGGAATCTATGGCTACACCTTC; CDR3 protein: CASSSSGGIYGYTF